The clone carrying this T cell receptor (beta chain) was observed a handful of times. The antigen remains unidentified. J was trimmed by 0 bases and V by 0 bases; bases with no gene match: 6. The CDR3 consists of 18 residues. CDR1 is LGHNA and CDR2 is YSLEER in the germline V gene. The data were taken from a study of T cells after yellow fever vaccination. Study-wide context: Preparation of fractions with low cell numbers was performed using SMART-Seq v4 Ultra Low Input. Findings and caveats of the study: Clones that expanded after primary vaccination mostly reappeared after the booster (over 95% CD4, approximately 89% CD8).

Template switching by 5'RACE produced TCR cDNA, adding a universal primer site and UMIs. MiXCR, run by TCRdb on the 5' RACE reads, gives a single entry per CDR3 protein. The sample has around 100,000 distinct CDR3 sequences; around 5.8% are singletons. Specimen: CD8+ T cells sorted from PBMCs, collected 10 days after the yellow fever booster vaccination. The chain recombines TRBV4-3 with TRBJ2-1, with 9 nucleotides matching TRBD2. This clonotype originated in a man in his late teens or twenties who received the YFV17D yellow fever vaccine. This chain's CDR3 is CASSQDSSGGYSYNEQFF. CDR3 nucleotides: TGCGCCAGCAGCCAAGATAGTAGCGGGGGTTACTCCTACAATGAGCAGTTCTTC.